The present T cell receptor (beta chain) was sequenced within a study of T-cell reconstitution after alpha-beta-depleted transplantation in children. This clonotype came up a few times. Unique molecular identifiers featured in how the TCRbeta library was prepared. Each CDR3 protein is one row after TCRdb ran MiXCR on the PCR reads. The sample has about 640,000 distinct CDR3 sequences; roughly 17% are singletons. The length of the CDR3 is 14 residues. V was clipped by 8 bases and J by 6 bases, with 18 bases between them. Germline values: CDR1 SGHVS, CDR2 FQNEAQ. The sequences come from PBMCs from the stem cell graft donor, collected from the stem cell graft. The chain recombines TRBV7-8 with TRBJ2-3, with D maybe TRBD2 (7 bases). The source of this sequence is a human donor who donated a stem cell graft to a child with acute myeloid leukemia. CDR3 coding DNA: TGTGCCAGCCTACTGGGAGGGGGGGTGGATACGCAGTATTTT. Translated: CASLLGGGVDTQYF.